This T cell receptor (beta chain) was recovered during a study of control samples from healthy donors and cancer patients (dated by TCRdb to 2020 to 2022). In the case of this clone: This clone's antigen is unknown. Base qualities were left out, and no much larger clone turns up one base away.

The library was prepared using the immunoSEQ multiplex PCR assay. What TCRdb holds here is the immuneACCESS table cut down to in-frame rearrangements. Part of the clones is not present; checked against another copy, under half of the missing clones reflect an unresolved V gene, and the others are unexplained. This sample comprises 85,000 to 100,000 clones, about 92% of them detected only once. About 7.3% of the sample is held by the ten biggest clonotypes. Spanning cysteine to phenylalanine, the CDR3 consists of 16 amino acids. The retained sequence is limited to the CDR3, 48 bases, with the frame set at the first base. The V and J ends are trimmed by 1 base and 0 bases, leaving 10 bases between them. In the germline V gene, CDR1 corresponds to SGHRS and CDR2 to YFSETQ.

This chain is built from TRBV5-1 and TRBJ1-4; TRBD1 could be the D gene, as 5 bases match. Sequencing was done on a sample of blood. The clonotype was recovered from a man in his late teens or twenties in good health. CDR3 region: CASSLTGVTTNEKLFF. The DNA is TGCGCCAGCAGCTTGACGGGGGTTACAACTAATGAAAAACTGTTTTTT.